Below are 21 T cell receptor beta chains sequenced from a single sample in a study of a mutant IDH1 vaccine in newly diagnosed glioma. The time point: week 11, during vaccination. Every vaccine dose comprised 300 ug of mutant IDH1 20-mer peptide plus topical imiquimod. Assay: immunoSEQ multiplex PCR; the TCRdb copy retains only in-frame clones and omits some. The profile shows over 55,000 clones, approximately 80% of them singletons. Antigen specificity for these receptors is unknown. Material: PBMCs, obtained from a glioma patient whose treatment included an IDH1 peptide vaccine. The origin of the receptors is a man aged 25 to 40 with glioma.

The rearrangement links TRBV23-1 to TRBJ1-6; weak D call: TRBD1 (5 bases). TRBV23-1 is given ORF status, its function remaining uncertain. The CDR3 length is 18 residues. Trimming pared 0 bases from V and 4 bases from J, leaving 16 bases between. The CDR3 spells CASSQSNNGAEYNSPLHF. CDR3 sequence (DNA): TGCGCCAGCAGTCAATCGAACAACGGGGCGGAGTATAATTCACCCCTCCACTTT.

The chain links TRBV7-2 to TRBJ2-1, with TRBD1 as a possible D gene (6 bases). CDR1 and CDR2 (germline): SGHTA, FQGNSA. V was cut by 1 base and J by 6 bases, with 19 bases left in between. The CDR3 totals 17 residues. CDR3 residues: CASSLVGVRGSSNEQFF. The CDR3 nucleotides are TGTGCCAGCAGCTTAGTGGGGGTCAGGGGAAGTTCCAATGAGCAGTTCTTC.

The V call is TRBV14, the J call TRBJ2-7; D is perhaps TRBD1 (6 bases). The length of the CDR3 is 15 residues. The germline V gene encodes CDR1 SGHDN and CDR2 FVKESK. Trimming shortened V by 6 bases and J by 3 bases, and 18 bases separated the two germline ends. The CDR3 DNA is TGTGCCAGCAGTCCGGAAACAGGGATCGGCTACGAGCAGTACTTC. It specifies CASSPETGIGYEQYF.

The V and J genes are TRBV6-4 and TRBJ2-2, with D perhaps TRBD2 (5 bases). Germline V CDR1 and CDR2: MRHNA, SNTAGT. The CDR3 runs to 15 residues. V lost 5 bases and J lost 1, with 11 bases in between. CDR3 amino acids: CASSSDWMNTGELFF. The CDR3 DNA is TGTGCCAGCAGTTCGGACTGGATGAACACCGGGGAGCTGTTTTTT.

CDR3: CASSKGGSYNSPLHF. The CDR3 nucleotides are TGTGCCAGCAGTAAAGGGGGCTCCTATAATTCACCCCTCCACTTT. This sequence joins TRBV6-5 and TRBJ1-6; tentative D call: TRBD1 (6 bases). Trimming shortened V by 5 bases and J by 0 bases, and 8 bases separated the two germline ends. Germline V CDR1 and CDR2: MNHEY, SVGAGI. The CDR3 runs to 15 residues.

This chain joins TRBV19 and TRBJ1-3; D is ambiguous. V was shortened by 7 bases and J by 0 bases, with 7 bases between the two germline ends. The CDR3 contains 13 residues. Germline V gene data show CDR1 as LNHDA and CDR2 as SQIVND (reference sequence). The CDR3 loop is CASTGFSGNTIYF. As DNA, the CDR3 is TGTGCCAGTACGGGATTCTCTGGAAACACCATATATTTT.

CDR3 nucleotides: TGTGCCAGCAGTTACTCTCTCGGAGATACGCAGTATTTT. Translation: CASSYSLGDTQYF. The chain joins TRBV6-6 to TRBJ2-3; D unresolved. Germline V gene data show CDR1 as MNHNY and CDR2 as SVGAGI (reference sequence). The CDR3 runs to 13 residues. V gave up 0 bases and J gave up 5 bases, with 6 bases separating them.

This chain joins TRBV30 and TRBJ1-2; D not resolved. V was clipped by 0 bases and J by 1 base, with 9 bases between them. The CDR3 extends over 14 amino acids. CDR1 is GTSNPN, CDR2 SVGIG, per germline (reference sequence). DNA for the CDR3: TGTGCCTGGAGTGTACTCGGGGTTAACTATGGCTACACCTTC. Amino acids: CAWSVLGVNYGYTF.

The rearrangement joins TRBV10-2 to TRBJ2-1, with 7 nucleotides matching TRBD2. CDR1 and CDR2 (germline): WSHSY, SAAADI. V shed 4 bases and J 4 bases; nucleotides not matched to a gene: 13. The CDR3 is made up of 17 amino acids. The CDR3 region has the DNA TGCGCCAGCAGTGCCCGGGCAGCGGGGAAAGGTTACAATGAGCAGTTCTTC. This gives the protein CASSARAAGKGYNEQFF.

This clone was detected only a few times. The V call is TRBV5-4, the J call TRBJ2-1; TRBD2 is a possible D gene (5 bases). Germline values: CDR1 SGHNT, CDR2 YYREEE (reference sequence). The V end was cut by 2 bases, the J end by 10 bases, with 10 bases between. The CDR3 length is 12 residues. CDR3 amino acids: CASSFDEREQFF. DNA of the CDR3: TGTGCCAGCAGCTTCGACGAGCGGGAGCAGTTCTTC.

The rearrangement uses TRBV7-8 and TRBJ2-1; maybe TRBD2 (6 bases). CDR3 length: 14 amino acids. V dropped 5 bases and J dropped 8 bases, with 16 bases sitting between them. From germline, CDR1 is SGHVS and CDR2 FQNEAQ. The CDR3, as DNA: TGTGCCAGCAGCCAGCCCGGGACGGGGGATGAGCAGTTCTTC. It translates to CASSQPGTGDEQFF.

This clone was seen only a few times. J is TRBJ1-1 and V is TRBV30; D ambiguous. The CDR3 loop spans 12 amino acids. CDR1 and CDR2 (germline): GTSNPN, SVGIG (reference sequence). Trimming left V 2 bases short and J 4 bases short, with 8 bases between. This CDR3 reads CAWSPTGTEAFF. For the CDR3, the DNA is TGTGCCTGGAGTCCTACGGGCACTGAAGCTTTCTTT.

This clone was recorded a few times. The chain has TRBV7-9 and TRBJ1-1; D possibly corresponds to TRBD1 (6 bases). The CDR3 consists of 13 residues. V lost 6 bases and J 3 bases, leaving 11 bases between the germline ends. Germline V gene data show CDR1 as SEHNR and CDR2 as FQNEAQ (reference sequence). The CDR3 DNA follows: TGTGCCAGCAGTCAACAGGGTTACACTGAAGCTTTCTTT. Protein: CASSQQGYTEAFF.

This clone was detected only a few times. CDR3 in amino acids: CASSRQGGYTF. The DNA for the CDR3 is TGTGCCAGCAGCCGACAGGGTGGCTACACCTTC. The V call is TRBV4-2, the J call TRBJ1-2; 7 nucleotides align to TRBD1. The germline CDR1 and CDR2 sequences are LGHNA and YNFKEQ. CDR3 length equals 11 residues. V dropped 4 bases and J dropped 7; count of bases not matched to a gene: 0.

J is TRBJ1-1 and V is TRBV4-1; 8 bases map to TRBD1. Looked up from germline, CDR1 is MGHRA and CDR2 is YSYEKL. CDR3 size: 13 residues. Germline trimming cut 5 bases from V and 2 bases from J; bases unmatched to any gene: 1. CDR3 loop: CASSGQGNTEAFF. In DNA form, the CDR3 reads TGCGCCAGCAGCGGACAGGGTAACACTGAAGCTTTCTTT.

This chain links TRBV29-1 with TRBJ1-3; weak D call: TRBD1 (6 bases). With 5 bases removed from V and 1 base from J, the gap between germline ends came to 12 bases. The CDR3 is 14 amino acids. Germline CDR1 SQVTM, CDR2 ANQGSEA. Written as DNA, the CDR3 is TGCAGCGTTCTCCCCACAGGGTCTGGAAACACCATATATTTT. As protein: CSVLPTGSGNTIYF.

The CDR3 nucleotides read TGTGCCAGCAGCGTAGCCAACAGGGGCCTTCAAGAGACCCAGTACTTC. Amino acid sequence: CASSVANRGLQETQYF. This sequence joins TRBV9 and TRBJ2-5; 7 nucleotides agree with TRBD1. Germline V gene sequence: CDR1 SGDLS, CDR2 YYNGEE. This CDR3 contains 16 residues. V shed 0 bases and J 2 bases; nucleotides not matched to a gene: 7.

CDR3 sequence: CASSQDVVAPNTGELFF. The CDR3 bases are TGCGCCAGCAGCCAAGATGTAGTAGCTCCGAACACCGGGGAGCTGTTTTTT. V is TRBV4-3 and J is TRBJ2-2; D unclear. V was pared by 0 bases and J by 0 bases, with 11 bases between. CDR1 LGHNA and CDR2 YSLEER come from the germline V gene. This CDR3 is built from 17 residues.

This chain connects TRBV27 to TRBJ2-1, with 7 bases fitting TRBD1. Trimming at V came to 6 bases and at J to 5 bases, leaving 7 bases not matched to a gene. This CDR3 comprises 14 residues. The germline V gene encodes CDR1 MNHEY and CDR2 SMNVEV (reference sequence). The CDR3 DNA reads as TGTGCCAGCAGGCATACACAGGGGAACAATGAGCAGTTCTTC. Protein product: CASRHTQGNNEQFF.

The gene calls are TRBV30 and TRBJ1-5, with D tentatively TRBD1 (5 bases). The CDR3 extends over 18 amino acids. Trimming removed 0 bases from V and 3 bases from J, with 21 bases in between. The germline V gene has CDR1 GTSNPN and CDR2 SVGIG (reference sequence). CDR3 amino acids: CAWSVTGTGGHLNQPQHF. CDR3 bases: TGTGCCTGGAGTGTAACGGGGACCGGTGGACACCTCAATCAGCCCCAGCATTTT.

The rearrangement uses TRBV6-1 and TRBJ2-7, with D possibly TRBD1 on 8 matching bases. The CDR3 totals 13 residues. With 7 bases removed from V and 4 bases from J, the gap between germline ends came to 14 bases. Germline V gives CDR1 MNHNS, CDR2 SASEGT. CDR3 nucleotides: TGTGCCAGCATCTACAGGGGGGGGTACGAGCAGTACTTC. This codes for CASIYRGGYEQYF.